This T cell receptor beta chain came from a study of CD8+CD57+ T cells in acquired aplastic anemia. Findings of the study overall: Between patients and controls, CD8+ Simpson's diversity did not vary significantly. The CD8+CD57+ cells of patients were less diverse than their total CD4+ and CD8+ pools.

Turning to this clonotype: Its target is not known.

This CDR3 has 15 amino acids. CDR1 and CDR2 from the germline V gene are SGHVS and FQNEAQ. The V segment lost 1 base and the J segment 2 bases; nucleotides outside the gene matches: 5. The template used for profiling TCR beta VDJ and CDR3 was genomic DNA. TCRdb reanalysed the reads using MiXCR and keeps one entry per CDR3 protein. The table includes 15,000 to 25,000 distinct CDR3 sequences, roughly 43% detected once. The sequenced patients had an expansion of CD8+CD57+ cells seen by flow cytometry. In 2 of 12 patients, CD8+CD57+ effector memory cells also underwent sequencing. A severe acquired aplastic anemia diagnosis applied to all patients. The blood sampling took place in patients who had so far received no therapy.

V is TRBV7-8 and J is TRBJ2-7; 7 bases are shared with TRBD2. Material for sequencing was CD8+CD57+ T cells sorted from PBMCs. Subset indicated: bead-enriched CD8+CD57+ effector memory T cells from SAA patients. The TCR comes from a human donor with aplastic anemia. The CDR3 reads CASSLGREEAYEQYF. In DNA form, the CDR3 reads TGTGCCAGCAGCTTAGGTCGGGAGGAGGCCTACGAGCAGTACTTC. Full variable domain (rest looked up from reference TRBV7-8 and TRBJ2-7): GAGVSQSPRYKVAKRGQDVALRCDPISGHVSLFWYQQALGQGPEFLTYFQNEAQLDKSGLPSDRFFAERPEGSVSTLKIQRTQQEDSAVYLCASSLGREEAYEQYFGPGTRLTVT.